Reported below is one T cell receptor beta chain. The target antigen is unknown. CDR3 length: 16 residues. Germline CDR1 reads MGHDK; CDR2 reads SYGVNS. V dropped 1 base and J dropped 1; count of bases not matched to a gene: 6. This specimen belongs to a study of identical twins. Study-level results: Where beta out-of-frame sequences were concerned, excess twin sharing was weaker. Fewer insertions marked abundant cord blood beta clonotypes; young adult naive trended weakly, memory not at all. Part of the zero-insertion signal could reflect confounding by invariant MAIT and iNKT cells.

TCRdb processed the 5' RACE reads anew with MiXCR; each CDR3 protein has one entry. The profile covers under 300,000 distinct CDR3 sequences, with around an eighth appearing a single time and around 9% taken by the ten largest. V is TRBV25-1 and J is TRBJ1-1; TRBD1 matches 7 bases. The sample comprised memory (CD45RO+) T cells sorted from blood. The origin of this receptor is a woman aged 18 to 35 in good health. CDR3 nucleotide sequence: TGTGCCAGCAGTGAATTGCCAGGGGGGCGGAACACTGAAGCTTTCTTT. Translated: CASSELPGGRNTEAFF.